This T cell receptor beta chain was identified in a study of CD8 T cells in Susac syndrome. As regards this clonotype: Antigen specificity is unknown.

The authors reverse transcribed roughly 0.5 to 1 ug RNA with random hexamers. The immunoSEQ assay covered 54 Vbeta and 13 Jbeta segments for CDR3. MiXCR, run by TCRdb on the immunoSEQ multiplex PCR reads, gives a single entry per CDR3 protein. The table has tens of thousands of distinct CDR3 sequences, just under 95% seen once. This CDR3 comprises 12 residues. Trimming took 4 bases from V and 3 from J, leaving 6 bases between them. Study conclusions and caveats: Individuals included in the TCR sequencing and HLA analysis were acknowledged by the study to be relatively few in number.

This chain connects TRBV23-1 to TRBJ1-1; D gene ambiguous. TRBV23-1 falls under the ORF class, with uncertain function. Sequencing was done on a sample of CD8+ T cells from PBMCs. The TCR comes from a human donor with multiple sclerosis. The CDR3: CASSPKDTEAFF. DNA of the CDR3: TGCGCCAGCAGTCCAAAGGACACTGAAGCTTTCTTT.